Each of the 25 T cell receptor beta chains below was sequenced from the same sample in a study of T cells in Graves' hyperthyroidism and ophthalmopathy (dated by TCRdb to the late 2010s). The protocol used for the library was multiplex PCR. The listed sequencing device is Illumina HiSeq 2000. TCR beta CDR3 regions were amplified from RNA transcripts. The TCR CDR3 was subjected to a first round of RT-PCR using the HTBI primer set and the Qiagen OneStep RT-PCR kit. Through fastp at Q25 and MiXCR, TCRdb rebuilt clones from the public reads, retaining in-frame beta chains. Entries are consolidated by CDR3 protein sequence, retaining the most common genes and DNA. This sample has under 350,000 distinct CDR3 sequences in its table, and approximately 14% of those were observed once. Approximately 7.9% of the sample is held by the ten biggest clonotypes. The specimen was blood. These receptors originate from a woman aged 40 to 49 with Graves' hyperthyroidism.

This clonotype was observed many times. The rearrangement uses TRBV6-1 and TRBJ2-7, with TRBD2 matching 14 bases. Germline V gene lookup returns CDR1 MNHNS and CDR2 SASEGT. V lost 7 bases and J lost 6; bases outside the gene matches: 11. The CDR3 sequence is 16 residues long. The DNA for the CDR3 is TGTGCCAGCATCGCCCGCCGACTAGCGGGAGGGTTCGAGCAGTACTTC. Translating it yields CASIARRLAGGFEQYF.

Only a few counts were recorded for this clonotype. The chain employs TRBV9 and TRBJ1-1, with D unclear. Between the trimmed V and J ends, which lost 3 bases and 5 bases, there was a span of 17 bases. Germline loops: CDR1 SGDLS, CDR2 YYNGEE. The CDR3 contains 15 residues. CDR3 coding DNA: TGTGCCAGCAGCGGGTTCAGCACTGGCAGTACTGAAGCTTTCTTT. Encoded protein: CASSGFSTGSTEAFF.

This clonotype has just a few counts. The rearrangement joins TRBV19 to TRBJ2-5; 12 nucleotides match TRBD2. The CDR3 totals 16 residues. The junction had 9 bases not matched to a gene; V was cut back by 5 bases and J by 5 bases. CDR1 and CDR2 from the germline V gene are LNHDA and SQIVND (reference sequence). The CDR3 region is CASSPGLAGIGETQYF. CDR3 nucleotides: TGTGCCAGTAGTCCAGGACTAGCGGGAATCGGGGAGACCCAGTACTTC.

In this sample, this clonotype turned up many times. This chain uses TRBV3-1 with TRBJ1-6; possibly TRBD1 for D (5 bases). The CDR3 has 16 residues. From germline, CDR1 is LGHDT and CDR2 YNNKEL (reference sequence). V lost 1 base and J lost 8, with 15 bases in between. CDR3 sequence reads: CASSQVLGPADSPLHF. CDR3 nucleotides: TGTGCCAGCAGCCAAGTTCTGGGGCCAGCGGATTCACCCCTCCACTTT.

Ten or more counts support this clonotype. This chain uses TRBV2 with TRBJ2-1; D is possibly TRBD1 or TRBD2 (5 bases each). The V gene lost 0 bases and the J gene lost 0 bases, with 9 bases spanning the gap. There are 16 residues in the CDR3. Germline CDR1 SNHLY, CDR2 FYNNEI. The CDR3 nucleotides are TGTGCCAGCAGTGAAGCGGGGACGGCCTCCTACAATGAGCAGTTCTTC. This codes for CASSEAGTASYNEQFF.

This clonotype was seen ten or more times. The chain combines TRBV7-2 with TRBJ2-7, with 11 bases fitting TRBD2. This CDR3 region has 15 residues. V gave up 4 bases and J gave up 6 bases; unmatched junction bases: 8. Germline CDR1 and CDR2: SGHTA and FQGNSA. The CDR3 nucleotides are TGTGCCAGCAGCTACATTAGCGGGAGGGCCGCCGAGCAGTACTTC. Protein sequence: CASSYISGRAAEQYF.

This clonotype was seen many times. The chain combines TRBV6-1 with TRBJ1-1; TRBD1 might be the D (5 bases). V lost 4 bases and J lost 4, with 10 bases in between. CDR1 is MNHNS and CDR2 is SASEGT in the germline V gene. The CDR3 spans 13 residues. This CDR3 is CASSAEGSTEAFF. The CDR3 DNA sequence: TGTGCCAGCAGTGCAGAGGGGAGCACTGAAGCTTTCTTT.

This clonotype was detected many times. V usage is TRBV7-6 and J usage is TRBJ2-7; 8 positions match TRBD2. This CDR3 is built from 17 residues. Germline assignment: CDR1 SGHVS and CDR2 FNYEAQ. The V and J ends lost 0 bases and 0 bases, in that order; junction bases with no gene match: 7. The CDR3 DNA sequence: TGTGCCAGCAGCTTAGCGGCTAGCGGGCCCAGCTCCTACGAGCAGTACTTC. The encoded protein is CASSLAASGPSSYEQYF.

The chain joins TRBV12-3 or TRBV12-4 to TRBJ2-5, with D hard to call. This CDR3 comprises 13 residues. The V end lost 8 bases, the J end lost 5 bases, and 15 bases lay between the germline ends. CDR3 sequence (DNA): TGTGCCAGCCGGCTGCGGACGGTGGAGACCCAGTACTTC. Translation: CASRLRTVETQYF.

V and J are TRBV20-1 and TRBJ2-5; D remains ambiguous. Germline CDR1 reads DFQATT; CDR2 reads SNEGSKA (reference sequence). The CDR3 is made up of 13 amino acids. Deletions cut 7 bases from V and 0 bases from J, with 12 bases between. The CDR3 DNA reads TGCAGTGGTCTGGTTAGACACCAAGAGACCCAGTACTTC. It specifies CSGLVRHQETQYF.

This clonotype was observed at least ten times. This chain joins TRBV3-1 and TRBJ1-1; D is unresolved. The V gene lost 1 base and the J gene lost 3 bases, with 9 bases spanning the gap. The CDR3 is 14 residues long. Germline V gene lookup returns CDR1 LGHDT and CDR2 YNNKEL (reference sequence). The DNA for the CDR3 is TGTGCCAGCAGCCAAGGGGCCGGGGACACTGAAGCTTTCTTT. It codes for CASSQGAGDTEAFF.

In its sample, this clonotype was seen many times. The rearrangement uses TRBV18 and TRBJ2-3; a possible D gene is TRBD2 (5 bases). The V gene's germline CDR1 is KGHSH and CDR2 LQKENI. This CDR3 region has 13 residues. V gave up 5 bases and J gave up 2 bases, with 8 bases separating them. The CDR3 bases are TGTGCCAGCTCAGAGGGCTCCACAGATACGCAGTATTTT. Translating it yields CASSEGSTDTQYF. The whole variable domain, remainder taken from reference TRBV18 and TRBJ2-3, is NAGVMQNPRHLVRRRGQEARLRCSPMKGHSHVYWYRQLPEEGLKFMVYLQKENIIDESGMPKERFSAEFPKEGPSILRIQQVVRGDSAAYFCASSEGSTDTQYFGPGTRLTVL.

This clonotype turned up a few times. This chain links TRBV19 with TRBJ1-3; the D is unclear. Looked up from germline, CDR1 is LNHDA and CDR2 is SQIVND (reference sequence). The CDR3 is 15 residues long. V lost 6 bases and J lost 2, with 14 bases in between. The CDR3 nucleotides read TGTGCCAGTAGCAAGACACGAGCGACTGGAAACACCATATATTTT. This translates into CASSKTRATGNTIYF.

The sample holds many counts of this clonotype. The chain's CDR3 is CASSPVSSYEQYF. The CDR3 region has the DNA TGTGCCAGCTCTCCGGTGAGCTCCTACGAGCAGTACTTC. The chain carries TRBV28 and TRBJ2-7; unclear D gene. The germline V gene has CDR1 MDHEN and CDR2 SYDVKM. This CDR3 region has 13 residues. Trimming left V 8 bases short and J 0 bases short, with 11 bases between. Drawing the rest from reference TRBV28 and TRBJ2-7, the complete variable domain is DVKVTQSSRYLVKRTGEKVFLECVQDMDHENMFWYRQDPGLGLRLIYFSYDVKMKEKGDIPEGYSVSREKKERFSLILESASTNQTSMYLCASSPVSSYEQYFGPGTRLTVT.

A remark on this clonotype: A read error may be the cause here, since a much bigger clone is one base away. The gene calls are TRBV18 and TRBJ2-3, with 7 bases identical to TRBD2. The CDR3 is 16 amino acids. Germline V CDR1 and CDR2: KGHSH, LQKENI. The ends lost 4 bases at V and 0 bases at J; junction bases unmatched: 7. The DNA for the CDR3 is TGTGCCAGCTCACGAGTCCGGGACTATAGCACAGATACGCAGTATTTT. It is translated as CASSRVRDYSTDTQYF.

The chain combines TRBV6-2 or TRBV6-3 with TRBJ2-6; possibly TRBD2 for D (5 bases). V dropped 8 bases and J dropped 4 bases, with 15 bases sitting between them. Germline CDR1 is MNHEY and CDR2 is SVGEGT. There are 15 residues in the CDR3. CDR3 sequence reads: CASRLDGRGANVLTF. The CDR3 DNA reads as TGTGCCAGCCGCCTAGATGGGAGAGGGGCCAACGTCCTGACTTTC.

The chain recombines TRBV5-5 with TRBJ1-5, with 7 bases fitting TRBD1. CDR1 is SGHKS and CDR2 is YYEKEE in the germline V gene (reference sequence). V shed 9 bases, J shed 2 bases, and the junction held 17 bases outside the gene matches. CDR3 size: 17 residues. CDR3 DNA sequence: TGTGCCACGCCACCGGGACAGATAAGGTTTGGCAATCAGCCCCAGCATTTT. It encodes CATPPGQIRFGNQPQHF.

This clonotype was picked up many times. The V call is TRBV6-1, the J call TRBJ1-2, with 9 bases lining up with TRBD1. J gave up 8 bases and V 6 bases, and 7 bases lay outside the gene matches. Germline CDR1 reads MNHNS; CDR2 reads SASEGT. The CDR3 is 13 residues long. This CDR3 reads CASSPGQGEGYTF. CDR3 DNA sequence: TGTGCCAGCAGCCCGGGACAGGGAGAAGGCTACACCTTC.

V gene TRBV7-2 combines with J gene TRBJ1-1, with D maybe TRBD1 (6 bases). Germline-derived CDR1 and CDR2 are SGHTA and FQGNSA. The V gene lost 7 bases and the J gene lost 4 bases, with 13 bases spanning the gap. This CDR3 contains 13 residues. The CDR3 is CASKTGRPTEAFF. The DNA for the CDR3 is TGTGCCAGCAAAACAGGGAGGCCCACTGAAGCTTTCTTT.

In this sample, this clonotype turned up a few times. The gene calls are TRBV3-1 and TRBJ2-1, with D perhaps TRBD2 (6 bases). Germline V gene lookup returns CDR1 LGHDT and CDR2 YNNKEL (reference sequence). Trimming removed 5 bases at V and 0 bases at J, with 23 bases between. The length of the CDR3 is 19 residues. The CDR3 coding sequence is TGTGCCAGCAGCGCAAGTGTGGGTAAGGGCGGGAACTCCTACAATGAGCAGTTCTTC. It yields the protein CASSASVGKGGNSYNEQFF.

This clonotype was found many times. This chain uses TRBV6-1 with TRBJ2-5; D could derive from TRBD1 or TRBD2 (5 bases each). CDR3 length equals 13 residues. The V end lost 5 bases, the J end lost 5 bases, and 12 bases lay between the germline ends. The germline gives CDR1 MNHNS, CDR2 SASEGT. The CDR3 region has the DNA TGTGCCAGCAGTAAGGGGTGGAGGGAGACCCAGTACTTC. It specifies CASSKGWRETQYF.

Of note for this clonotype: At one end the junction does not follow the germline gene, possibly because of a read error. CDR3 region: CASSTGTSGSNERFF. The DNA of the CDR3 is TGTGCCAGCAGTACCGGGACTAGCGGGAGCAATGAGCGGTTCTTC. J is TRBJ2-1 and V is TRBV11-3, with 14 bases identical to TRBD2. The CDR3 spans 15 residues. The germline V gene has CDR1 SGHNT and CDR2 YENEEA.

In DNA form, the CDR3 reads TGTGCCAGCAGTGCAGGGGATAATCAGCCCCAGCATTTT. Translation: CASSAGDNQPQHF. The chain recombines TRBV6-4 with TRBJ1-5, with TRBD1 as a possible D gene (6 bases). Trimming left V 4 bases short and J 4 bases short, with 8 bases between. Germline loops: CDR1 MRHNA, CDR2 SNTAGT. This CDR3 comprises 13 residues.

CDR3 bases: TGTGCCAGTAGTATAAGGGACAGGGGGCCCGAGCAGTTCTTC. Translating it yields CASSIRDRGPEQFF. This chain joins TRBV19 and TRBJ2-1; 12 bases agree with TRBD1. The CDR3 spans 14 residues. J lost 10 bases, V lost 2 bases, and 3 bases had no gene match. Looked up from germline, CDR1 is LNHDA and CDR2 is SQIVND (reference sequence).

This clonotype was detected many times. The CDR3 DNA follows: TGCAGTGCTAGAGCGGAGCGGGAGTCGTTTGTCGATGAGCAGTTCTTC. The encoded protein is CSARAERESFVDEQFF. V gene TRBV20-1 combines with J gene TRBJ2-1, with TRBD2 identical over 8 bases. Germline lookup yields CDR1 DFQATT and CDR2 SNEGSKA (reference sequence). Trimming cost V 1 base and J 8 bases; bases outside gene matches: 13. The CDR3 runs to 16 residues.